The T cell receptor beta chain under discussion was sequenced for a study of T cell changes during pregnancy in multiple sclerosis. Sequenced by immunoSEQ multiplex PCR; TCRdb stores in-frame clones only, minus some. Of about 68,000 clones detected, 92% appear once; the ten largest clones hold approximately 1.5%. V dropped 4 bases and J dropped 0 bases, with 12 bases sitting between them. CDR1 and CDR2 from the germline V gene are WSHSY and SAAADI. This CDR3 is 15 amino acids long. The TCR comes from a female donor in good health, enrolled as a control in a pregnancy study. The chain carries TRBV10-2 and TRBJ2-5; D is ambiguous. This material consisted of peripheral blood, taken in the second trimester of pregnancy. In nucleotides, the CDR3 is TGCGCCAGCAGTGCTAAGCGTACGTACCAAGAGACCCAGTACTTC. Protein sequence: CASSAKRTYQETQYF.